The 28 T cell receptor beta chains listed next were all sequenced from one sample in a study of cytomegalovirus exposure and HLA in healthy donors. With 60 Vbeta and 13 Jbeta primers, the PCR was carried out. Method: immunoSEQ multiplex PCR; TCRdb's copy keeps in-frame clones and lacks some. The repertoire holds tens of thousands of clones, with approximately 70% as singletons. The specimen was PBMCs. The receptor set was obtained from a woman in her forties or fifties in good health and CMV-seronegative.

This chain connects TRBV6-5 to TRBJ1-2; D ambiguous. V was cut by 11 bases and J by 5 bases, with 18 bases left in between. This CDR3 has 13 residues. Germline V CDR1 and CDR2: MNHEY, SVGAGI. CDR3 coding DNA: TGTGCCGCCTCCGAAACGGTGAGGTATGGCTACACCTTC. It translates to CAASETVRYGYTF.

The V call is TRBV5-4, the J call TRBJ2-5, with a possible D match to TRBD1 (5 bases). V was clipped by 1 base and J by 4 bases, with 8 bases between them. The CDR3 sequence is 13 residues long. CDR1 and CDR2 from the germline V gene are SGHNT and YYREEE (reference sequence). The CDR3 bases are TGTGCCAGCAGCTTGCAGGGTTCAGAGACCCAGTACTTC. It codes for CASSLQGSETQYF.

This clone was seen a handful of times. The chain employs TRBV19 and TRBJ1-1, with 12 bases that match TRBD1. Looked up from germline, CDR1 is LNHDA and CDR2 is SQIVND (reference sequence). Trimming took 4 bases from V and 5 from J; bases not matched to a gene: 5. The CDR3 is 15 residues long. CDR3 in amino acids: CASSTPGQGATEAFF. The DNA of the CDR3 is TGTGCCAGTAGTACACCGGGACAGGGGGCAACTGAAGCTTTCTTT.

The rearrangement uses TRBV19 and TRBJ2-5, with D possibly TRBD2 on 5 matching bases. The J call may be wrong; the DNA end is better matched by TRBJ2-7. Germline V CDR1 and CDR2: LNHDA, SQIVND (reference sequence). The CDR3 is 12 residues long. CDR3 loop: CASSTGLYEQYF. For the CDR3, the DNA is TGTGCCAGTAGTACCGGACTCTACGAGCAGTACTTC.

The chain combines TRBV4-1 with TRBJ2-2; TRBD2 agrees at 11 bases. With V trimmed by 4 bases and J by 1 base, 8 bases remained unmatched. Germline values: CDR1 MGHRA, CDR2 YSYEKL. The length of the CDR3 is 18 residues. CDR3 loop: CASSRPPGLAENTGELFF. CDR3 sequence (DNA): TGCGCCAGCAGCCGCCCTCCGGGACTAGCGGAGAACACCGGGGAGCTGTTTTTT.

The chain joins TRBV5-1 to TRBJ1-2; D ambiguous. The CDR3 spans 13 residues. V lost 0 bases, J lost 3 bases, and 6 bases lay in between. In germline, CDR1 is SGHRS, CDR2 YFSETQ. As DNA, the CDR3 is TGCGCCAGCAGCTTGGAACTACACTATGGCTACACCTTC. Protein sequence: CASSLELHYGYTF.

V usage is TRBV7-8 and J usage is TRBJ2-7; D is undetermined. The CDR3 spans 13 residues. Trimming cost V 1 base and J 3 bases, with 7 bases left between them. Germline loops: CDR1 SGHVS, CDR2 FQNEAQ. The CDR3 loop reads CASSLERSYEQYF. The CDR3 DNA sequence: TGTGCCAGCAGCTTAGAGAGGAGCTACGAGCAGTACTTC.

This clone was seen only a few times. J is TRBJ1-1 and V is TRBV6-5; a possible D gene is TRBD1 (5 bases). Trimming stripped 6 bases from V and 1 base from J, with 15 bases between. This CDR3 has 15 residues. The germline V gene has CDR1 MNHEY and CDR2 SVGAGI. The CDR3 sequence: CASRSLGGRNTEAFF. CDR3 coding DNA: TGTGCCAGCAGGTCCTTGGGGGGGAGGAACACTGAAGCTTTCTTT.

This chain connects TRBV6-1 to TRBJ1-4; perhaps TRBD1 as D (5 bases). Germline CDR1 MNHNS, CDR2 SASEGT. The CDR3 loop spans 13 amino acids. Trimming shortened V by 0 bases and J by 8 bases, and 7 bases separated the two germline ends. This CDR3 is CASSEAGGEKLFF. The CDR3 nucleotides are TGTGCCAGCAGTGAAGCTGGGGGGGAAAAACTGTTTTTT.

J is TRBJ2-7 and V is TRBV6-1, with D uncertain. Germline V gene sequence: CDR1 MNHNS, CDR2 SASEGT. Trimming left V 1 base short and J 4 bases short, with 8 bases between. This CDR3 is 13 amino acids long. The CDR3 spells CASSEGEDYEQYF. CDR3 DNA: TGTGCCAGCAGTGAAGGCGAAGATTACGAGCAGTACTTC.

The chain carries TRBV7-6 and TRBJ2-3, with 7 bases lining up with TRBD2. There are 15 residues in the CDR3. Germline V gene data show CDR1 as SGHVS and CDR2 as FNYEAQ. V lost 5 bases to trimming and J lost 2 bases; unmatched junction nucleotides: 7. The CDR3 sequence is CASSLGAGPTDTQYF. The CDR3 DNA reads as TGTGCCAGCAGCCTGGGAGCGGGGCCCACAGATACGCAGTATTTT.

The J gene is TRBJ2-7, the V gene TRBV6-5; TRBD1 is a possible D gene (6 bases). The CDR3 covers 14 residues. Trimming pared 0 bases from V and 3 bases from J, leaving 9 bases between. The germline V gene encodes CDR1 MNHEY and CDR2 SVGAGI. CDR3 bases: TGTGCCAGCAGTTACTCCGGGGACATCTACGAGCAGTACTTC. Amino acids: CASSYSGDIYEQYF.

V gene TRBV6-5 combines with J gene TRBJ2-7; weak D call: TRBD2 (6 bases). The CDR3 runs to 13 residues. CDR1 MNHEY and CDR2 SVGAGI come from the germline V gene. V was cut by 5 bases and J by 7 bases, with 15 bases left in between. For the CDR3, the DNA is TGTGCCAGCAGTCGGACACCGGCGGGAGAGCAGTACTTC. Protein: CASSRTPAGEQYF.

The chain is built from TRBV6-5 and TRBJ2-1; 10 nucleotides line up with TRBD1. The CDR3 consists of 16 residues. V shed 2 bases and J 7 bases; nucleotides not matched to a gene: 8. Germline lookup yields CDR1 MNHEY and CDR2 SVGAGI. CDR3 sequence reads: CASSYRDRGRGNEQFF. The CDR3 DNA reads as TGTGCCAGCAGTTACCGAGACAGGGGGCGCGGGAATGAGCAGTTCTTC.

CDR3 sequence: CASSRSGEFVYGYTF. CDR3 DNA sequence: TGCGCCAGCAGCCGTTCAGGGGAGTTTGTCTATGGCTACACCTTC. The chain combines TRBV4-1 with TRBJ1-2; D is perhaps TRBD1 (6 bases). Trimming left V 4 bases short and J 4 bases short, with 16 bases between. Germline assignment: CDR1 MGHRA and CDR2 YSYEKL. CDR3 length: 15 residues.

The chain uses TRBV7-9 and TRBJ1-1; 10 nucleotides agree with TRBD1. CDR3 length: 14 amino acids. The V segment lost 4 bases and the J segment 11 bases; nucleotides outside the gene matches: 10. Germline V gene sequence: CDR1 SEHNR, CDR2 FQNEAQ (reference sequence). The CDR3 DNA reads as TGTGCCAGCAGCTACCCCGGGACAGGGGTGGACGCTTTCTTT. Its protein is CASSYPGTGVDAFF.

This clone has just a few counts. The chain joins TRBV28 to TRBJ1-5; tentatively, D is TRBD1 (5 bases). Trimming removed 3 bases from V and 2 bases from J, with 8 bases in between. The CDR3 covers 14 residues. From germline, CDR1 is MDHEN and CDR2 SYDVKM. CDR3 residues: CASSLLGGNQPQHF. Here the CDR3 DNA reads TGTGCCAGCAGTTTGCTAGGGGGCAATCAGCCCCAGCATTTT.

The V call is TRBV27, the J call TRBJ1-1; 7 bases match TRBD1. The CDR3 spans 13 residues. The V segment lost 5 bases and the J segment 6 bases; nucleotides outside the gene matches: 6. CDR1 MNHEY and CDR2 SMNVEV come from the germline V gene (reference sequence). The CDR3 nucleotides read TGTGCCAGCAGTCTCAGGACAGGCTCTGAAGCTTTCTTT. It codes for CASSLRTGSEAFF.

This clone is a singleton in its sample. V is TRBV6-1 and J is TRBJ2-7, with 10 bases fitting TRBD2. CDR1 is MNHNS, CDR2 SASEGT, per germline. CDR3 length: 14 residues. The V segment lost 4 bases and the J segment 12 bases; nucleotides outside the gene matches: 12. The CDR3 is CASSAPSGGPPGYF. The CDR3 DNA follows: TGTGCCAGCAGTGCCCCTAGCGGGGGCCCACCCGGGTACTTC.

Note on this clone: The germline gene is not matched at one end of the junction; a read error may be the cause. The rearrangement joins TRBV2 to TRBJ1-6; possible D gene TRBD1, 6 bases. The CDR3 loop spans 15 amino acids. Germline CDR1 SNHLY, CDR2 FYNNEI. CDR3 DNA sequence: TGTGCCAGCGGAGGACAGAGCTCCTATAGTTCACCCCTCCACTTT. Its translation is CASGGQSSYSSPLHF.

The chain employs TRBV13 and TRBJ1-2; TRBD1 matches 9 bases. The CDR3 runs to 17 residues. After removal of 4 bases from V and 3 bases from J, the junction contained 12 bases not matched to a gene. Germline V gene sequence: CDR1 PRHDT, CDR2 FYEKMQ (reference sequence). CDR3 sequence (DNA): TGTGCCAGCAGCTCCATTACAGGGGGCGCAGCTGACTATGGCTACACCTTC. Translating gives CASSSITGGAADYGYTF.

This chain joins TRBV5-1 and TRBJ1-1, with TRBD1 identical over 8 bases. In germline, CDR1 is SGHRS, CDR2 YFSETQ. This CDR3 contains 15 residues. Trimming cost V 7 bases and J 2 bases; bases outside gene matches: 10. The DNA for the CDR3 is TGCGCCAGCCGCGCAGCAGGGGGCGCAAACACTGAAGCTTTCTTT. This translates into CASRAAGGANTEAFF.

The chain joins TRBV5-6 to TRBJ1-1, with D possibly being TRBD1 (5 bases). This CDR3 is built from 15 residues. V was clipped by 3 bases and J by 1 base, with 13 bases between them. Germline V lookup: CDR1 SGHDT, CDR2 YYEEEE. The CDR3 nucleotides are TGTGCCAGCAGCTGGCGGGAGACAGCGAACACTGAAGCTTTCTTT. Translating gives CASSWRETANTEAFF.

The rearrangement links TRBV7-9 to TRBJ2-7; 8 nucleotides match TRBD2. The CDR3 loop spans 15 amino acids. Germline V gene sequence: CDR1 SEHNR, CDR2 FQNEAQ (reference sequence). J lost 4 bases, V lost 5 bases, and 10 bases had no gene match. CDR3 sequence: CASSPLKGGGYEQYF. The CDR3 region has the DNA TGTGCCAGCAGCCCTTTAAAGGGCGGGGGGTACGAGCAGTACTTC.

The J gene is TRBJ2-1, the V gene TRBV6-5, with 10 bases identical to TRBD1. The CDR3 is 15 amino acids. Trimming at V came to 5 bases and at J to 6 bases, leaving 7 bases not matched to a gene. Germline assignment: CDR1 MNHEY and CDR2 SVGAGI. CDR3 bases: TGTGCCAGCAGTAATCCCGGGACAGGGGTCAATGAGCAGTTCTTC. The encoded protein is CASSNPGTGVNEQFF.

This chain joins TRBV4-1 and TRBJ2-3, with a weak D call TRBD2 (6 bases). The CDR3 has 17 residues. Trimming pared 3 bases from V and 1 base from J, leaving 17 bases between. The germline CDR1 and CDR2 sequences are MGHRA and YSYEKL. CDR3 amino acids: CASSHSLAEKGTDTQYF. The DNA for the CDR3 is TGCGCCAGCAGCCATTCCTTAGCGGAAAAGGGCACAGATACGCAGTATTTT.

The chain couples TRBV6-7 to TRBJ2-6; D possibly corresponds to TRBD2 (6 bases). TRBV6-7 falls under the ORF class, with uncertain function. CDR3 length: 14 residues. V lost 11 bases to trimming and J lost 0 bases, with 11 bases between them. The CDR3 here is CAGWGDSGANVLTF. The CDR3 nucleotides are TGTGCCGGATGGGGGGACTCTGGGGCCAACGTCCTGACTTTC.

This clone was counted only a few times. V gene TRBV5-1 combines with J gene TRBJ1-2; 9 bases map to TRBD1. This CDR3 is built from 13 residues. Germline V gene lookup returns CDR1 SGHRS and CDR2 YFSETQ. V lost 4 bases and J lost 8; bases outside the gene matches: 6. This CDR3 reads CASSERTGAGYTF. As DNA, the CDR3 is TGCGCCAGCAGCGAAAGGACAGGGGCCGGCTACACCTTC.